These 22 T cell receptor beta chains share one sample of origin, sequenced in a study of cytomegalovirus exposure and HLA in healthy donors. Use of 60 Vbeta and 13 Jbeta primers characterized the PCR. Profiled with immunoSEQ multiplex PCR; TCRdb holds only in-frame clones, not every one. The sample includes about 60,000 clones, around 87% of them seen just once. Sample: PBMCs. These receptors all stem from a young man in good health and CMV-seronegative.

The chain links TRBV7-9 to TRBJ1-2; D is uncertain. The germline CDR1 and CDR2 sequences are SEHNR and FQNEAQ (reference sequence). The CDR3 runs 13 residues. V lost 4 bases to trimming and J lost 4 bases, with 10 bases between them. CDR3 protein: CASSSYTVYGYTF. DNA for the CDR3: TGTGCCAGCAGCTCTTACACAGTCTATGGCTACACCTTC.

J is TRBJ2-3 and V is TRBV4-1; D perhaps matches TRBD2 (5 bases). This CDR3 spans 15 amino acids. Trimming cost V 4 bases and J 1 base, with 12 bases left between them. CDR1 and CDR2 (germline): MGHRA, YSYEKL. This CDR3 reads CASSLGGSGTDTQYF. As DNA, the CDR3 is TGCGCCAGCAGCCTAGGAGGCTCGGGCACAGATACGCAGTATTTT.

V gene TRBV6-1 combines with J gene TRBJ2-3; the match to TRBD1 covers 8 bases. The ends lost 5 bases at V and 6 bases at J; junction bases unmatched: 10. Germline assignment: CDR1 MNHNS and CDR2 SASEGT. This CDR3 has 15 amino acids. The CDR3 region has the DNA TGTGCCAGCAGTAATACCGGGACAGGAGCGGATACGCAGTATTTT. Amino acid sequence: CASSNTGTGADTQYF.

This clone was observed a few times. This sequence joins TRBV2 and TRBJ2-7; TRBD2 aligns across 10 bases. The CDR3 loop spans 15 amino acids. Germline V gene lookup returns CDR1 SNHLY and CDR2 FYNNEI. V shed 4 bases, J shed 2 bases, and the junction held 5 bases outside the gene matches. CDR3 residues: CASSVSSGGTYEQYF. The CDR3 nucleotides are TGTGCCAGCAGTGTTAGTAGCGGGGGGACCTACGAGCAGTACTTC.

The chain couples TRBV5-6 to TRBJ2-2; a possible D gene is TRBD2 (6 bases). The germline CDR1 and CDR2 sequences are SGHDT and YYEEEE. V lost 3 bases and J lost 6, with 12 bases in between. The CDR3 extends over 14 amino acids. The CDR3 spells CASSSGLLPGELFF. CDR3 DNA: TGTGCCAGCAGCTCGGGACTGCTCCCCGGGGAGCTGTTTTTT.

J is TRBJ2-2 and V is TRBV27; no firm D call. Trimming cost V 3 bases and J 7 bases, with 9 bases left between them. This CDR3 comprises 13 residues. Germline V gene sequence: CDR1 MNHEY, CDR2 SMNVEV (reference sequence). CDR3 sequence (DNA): TGTGCCAGCAGTTTGGGCGCTTACGGGGAGCTGTTTTTT. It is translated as CASSLGAYGELFF.

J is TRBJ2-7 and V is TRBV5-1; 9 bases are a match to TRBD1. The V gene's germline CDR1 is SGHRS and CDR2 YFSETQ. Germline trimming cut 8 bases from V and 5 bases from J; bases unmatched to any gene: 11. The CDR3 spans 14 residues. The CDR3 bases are TGCGCCAGTTCGACCGGGACAGGGAGCAACGAGCAGTACTTC. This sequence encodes CASSTGTGSNEQYF.

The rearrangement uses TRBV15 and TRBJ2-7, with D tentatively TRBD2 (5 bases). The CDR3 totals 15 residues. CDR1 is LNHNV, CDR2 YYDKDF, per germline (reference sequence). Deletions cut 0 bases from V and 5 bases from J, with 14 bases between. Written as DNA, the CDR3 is TGTGCCACCAGCAGAGAATTTGAGGGATTGGACGAGCAGTACTTC. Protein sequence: CATSREFEGLDEQYF.

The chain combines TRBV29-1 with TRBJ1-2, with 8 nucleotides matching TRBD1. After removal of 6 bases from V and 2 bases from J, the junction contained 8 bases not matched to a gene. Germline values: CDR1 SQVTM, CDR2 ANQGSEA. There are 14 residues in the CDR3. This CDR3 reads CSVGGQAINYGYTF. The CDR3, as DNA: TGCAGCGTAGGGGGACAGGCTATCAACTATGGCTACACCTTC.

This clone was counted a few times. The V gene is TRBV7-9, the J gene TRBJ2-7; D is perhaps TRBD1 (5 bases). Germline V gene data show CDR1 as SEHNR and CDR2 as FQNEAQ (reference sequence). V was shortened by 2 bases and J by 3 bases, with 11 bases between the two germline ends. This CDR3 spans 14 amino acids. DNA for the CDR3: TGTGCCAGCAGCTTATCCGGAGACAGCTACGAGCAGTACTTC. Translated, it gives CASSLSGDSYEQYF.

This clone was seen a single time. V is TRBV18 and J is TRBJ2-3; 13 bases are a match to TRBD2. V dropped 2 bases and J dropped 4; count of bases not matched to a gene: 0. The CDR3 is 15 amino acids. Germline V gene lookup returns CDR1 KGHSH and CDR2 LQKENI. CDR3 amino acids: CASSPGLAGADTQYF. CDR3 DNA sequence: TGTGCCAGCTCACCAGGACTAGCGGGGGCAGATACGCAGTATTTT.

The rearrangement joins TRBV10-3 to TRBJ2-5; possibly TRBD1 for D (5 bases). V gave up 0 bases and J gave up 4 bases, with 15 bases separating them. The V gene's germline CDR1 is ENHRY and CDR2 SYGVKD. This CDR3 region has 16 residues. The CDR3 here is CAISESWGKGRETQYF. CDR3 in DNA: TGTGCCATCAGTGAGTCCTGGGGAAAGGGGCGAGAGACCCAGTACTTC.

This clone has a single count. The CDR3, as DNA: TGTGCCACCAGCCCGATGACAGGGATGAACGAGCAGTACTTC. Residues: CATSPMTGMNEQYF. The chain carries TRBV15 and TRBJ2-7; 7 nucleotides line up with TRBD1. The V and J ends lost 5 bases and 5 bases, in that order; junction bases with no gene match: 9. The germline V gene has CDR1 LNHNV and CDR2 YYDKDF (reference sequence). This CDR3 comprises 14 residues.

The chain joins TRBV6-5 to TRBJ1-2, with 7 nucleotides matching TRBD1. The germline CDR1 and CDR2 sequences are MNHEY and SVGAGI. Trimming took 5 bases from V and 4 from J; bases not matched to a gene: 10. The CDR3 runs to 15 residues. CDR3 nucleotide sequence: TGTGCCAGCAGTGGGCCGGACAGGCCTTTCTATGGCTACACCTTC. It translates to CASSGPDRPFYGYTF.

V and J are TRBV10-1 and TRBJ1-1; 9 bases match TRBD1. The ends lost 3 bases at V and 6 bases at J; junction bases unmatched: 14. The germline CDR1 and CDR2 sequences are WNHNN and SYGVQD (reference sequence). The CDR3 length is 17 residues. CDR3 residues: CASSDLPGQGRSAEAFF. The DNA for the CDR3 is TGCGCCAGCAGTGACCTTCCGGGACAGGGACGGTCCGCTGAAGCTTTCTTT.

In DNA form, the CDR3 reads TGTGCCAGCAGCTCTGGAGAGGTCGCCACCTACGAGCAGTACTTC. It yields the protein CASSSGEVATYEQYF. The chain recombines TRBV11-3 with TRBJ2-7; the D is unclear. Germline V gene sequence: CDR1 SGHNT, CDR2 YENEEA. CDR3 length: 15 residues. V lost 4 bases to trimming and J lost 2 bases, with 15 bases between them.

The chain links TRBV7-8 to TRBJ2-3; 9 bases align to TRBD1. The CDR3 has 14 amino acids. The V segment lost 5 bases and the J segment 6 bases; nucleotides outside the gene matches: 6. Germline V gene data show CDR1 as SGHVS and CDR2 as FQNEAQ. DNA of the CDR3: TGTGCCAGCAGCCCGAACAGGGGGCCCGATACGCAGTATTTT. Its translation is CASSPNRGPDTQYF.

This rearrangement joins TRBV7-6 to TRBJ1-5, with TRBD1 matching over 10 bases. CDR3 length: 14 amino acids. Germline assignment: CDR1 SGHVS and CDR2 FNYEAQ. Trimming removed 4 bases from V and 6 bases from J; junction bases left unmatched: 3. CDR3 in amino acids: CASSSGTGAQPQHF. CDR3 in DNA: TGTGCCAGCAGCTCTGGGACAGGGGCTCAGCCCCAGCATTTT.

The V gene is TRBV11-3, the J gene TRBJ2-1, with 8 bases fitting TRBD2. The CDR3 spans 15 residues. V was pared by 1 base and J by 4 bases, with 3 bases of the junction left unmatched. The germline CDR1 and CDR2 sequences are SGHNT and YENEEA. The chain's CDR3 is CASSLGSGDYNEQFF. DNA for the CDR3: TGTGCCAGCAGCTTAGGTAGCGGGGATTACAATGAGCAGTTCTTC. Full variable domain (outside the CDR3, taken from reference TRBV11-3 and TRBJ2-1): EAGVVQSPRYKIIEKKQPVAFWCNPISGHNTLYWYLQNLGQGPELLIRYENEEAVDDSQLPKDRFSAERLKGVDSTLKIQPAELGDSAVYLCASSLGSGDYNEQFFGPGTRLTVL.

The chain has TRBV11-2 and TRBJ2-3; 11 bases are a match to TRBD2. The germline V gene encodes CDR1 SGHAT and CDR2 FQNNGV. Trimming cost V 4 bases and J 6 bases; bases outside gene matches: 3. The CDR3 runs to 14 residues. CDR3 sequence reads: CASSSTSGDDTQYF. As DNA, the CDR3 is TGTGCCAGCAGCTCGACTAGCGGGGACGATACGCAGTATTTT.

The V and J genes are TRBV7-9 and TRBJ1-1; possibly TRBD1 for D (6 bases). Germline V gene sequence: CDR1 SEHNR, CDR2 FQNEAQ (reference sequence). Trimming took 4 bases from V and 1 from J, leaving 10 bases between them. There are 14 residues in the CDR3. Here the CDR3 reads CASSYEGENTEAFF. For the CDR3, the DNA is TGTGCCAGCAGCTACGAGGGGGAGAACACTGAAGCTTTCTTT.

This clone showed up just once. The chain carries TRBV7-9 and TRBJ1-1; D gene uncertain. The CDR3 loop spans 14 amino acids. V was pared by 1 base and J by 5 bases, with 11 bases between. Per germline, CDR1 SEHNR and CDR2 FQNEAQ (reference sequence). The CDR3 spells CASSLVREETEAFF. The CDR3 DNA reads TGTGCCAGCAGCTTAGTACGGGAGGAAACTGAAGCTTTCTTT.